Below are 27 T cell receptor beta chains sequenced from a single sample in a study of early T cells in non-severe SARS-CoV-2 infection. A single record per CDR3 protein comes from TCRdb applying MiXCR to the 5' RACE reads. The repertoire holds about 110,000 distinct CDR3 sequences, about 12% seen once, with less than 3.5% in the top ten. Material for sequencing was whole blood. The receptors shown here come from an adult who was a healthcare worker with PCR-confirmed SARS-CoV-2 infection or an uninfected control (not recorded which).

The CDR3: CSVGTGSSYNEQFF. CDR3 nucleotides: TGCAGCGTTGGGACAGGGAGCTCCTACAATGAGCAGTTCTTC. This chain connects TRBV29-1 to TRBJ2-1; TRBD1 matches at 8 bases. The J segment lost 0 bases and the V segment lost 4 bases, leaving 2 bases of the junction unmatched. The CDR3 runs to 14 residues. Per germline, CDR1 SQVTM and CDR2 ANQGSEA.

The chain employs TRBV5-4 and TRBJ2-1, with TRBD2 matching over 16 bases. Per germline, CDR1 SGHNT and CDR2 YYREEE (reference sequence). This CDR3 has 16 amino acids. V gave up 4 bases and J gave up 9 bases; unmatched junction bases: 7. The CDR3 here is CASSPGTSGGAGEQFF. The CDR3 coding sequence is TGTGCCAGCAGCCCGGGGACTAGCGGGGGGGCTGGTGAGCAGTTCTTC.

This chain uses TRBV12-3 or TRBV12-4 with TRBJ1-6, with D possibly being TRBD1 (6 bases). The length of the CDR3 is 14 residues. With 1 base removed from V and 14 bases from J, the gap between germline ends came to 15 bases. The CDR3 DNA is TGTGCCAGCAGTTTAGGGGACAAGATTTCGGCCCTCCACTTT. Its protein product is CASSLGDKISALHF.

This clonotype turned up a few times. The chain links TRBV20-1 to TRBJ2-2, with 9 bases aligning to TRBD2. The J segment lost 4 bases and the V segment lost 2 bases, leaving 5 bases of the junction unmatched. Germline assignment: CDR1 DFQATT and CDR2 SNEGSKA (reference sequence). The CDR3 runs 15 residues. The CDR3 region is CSARRLAGSTGELFF. The CDR3 bases are TGCAGTGCTAGAAGGCTAGCGGGGAGCACCGGGGAGCTGTTTTTT.

The chain carries TRBV3-1 and TRBJ1-6; 8 nucleotides align to TRBD1. J gave up 5 bases and V 1 base, and 7 bases lay outside the gene matches. This CDR3 is 17 amino acids long. Germline CDR1 is LGHDT and CDR2 is YNNKEL (reference sequence). CDR3: CASSQGSGGAHNSPLHF. CDR3 in DNA: TGTGCCAGCAGCCAAGGATCAGGGGGCGCCCATAATTCACCCCTCCACTTT.

This clonotype was counted between two and nine times. V usage is TRBV5-4 and J usage is TRBJ2-7, with D uncertain. The ends were cut back, 6 bases at V and 3 bases at J, with 10 bases in the middle. The CDR3 is 12 amino acids. The V gene's germline CDR1 is SGHNT and CDR2 YYREEE (reference sequence). CDR3 DNA: TGTGCCAGCACCGGACCTCACTACGAGCAGTACTTC. It is translated as CASTGPHYEQYF.

This clonotype was picked up many times. The chain employs TRBV11-2 and TRBJ2-1; D uncertain. CDR1 SGHAT and CDR2 FQNNGV come from the germline V gene. The CDR3 extends over 14 amino acids. Trimming removed 4 bases at V and 6 bases at J, with 13 bases between. CDR3 sequence: CASSSIRALNEQFF. Written as DNA, the CDR3 is TGTGCCAGCAGCTCTATCCGGGCCCTCAATGAGCAGTTCTTC.

Comments on this clonotype: A clone one base away is much larger, so this may be a read error. The chain combines TRBV6-1 with TRBJ1-2; 9 bases are shared with TRBD1. This CDR3 comprises 14 residues. Per germline, CDR1 MNHNS and CDR2 SASEGT. CDR3: CTSSRTTGGHGYTF. The CDR3, as DNA: TGTACCAGCAGCAGAACTACAGGGGGCCATGGCTACACCTTC.

This clonotype has a count of ten or more. V and J are TRBV6-6 and TRBJ1-2; 9 nucleotides agree with TRBD1. This CDR3 is 13 amino acids long. Germline values: CDR1 MNHNY, CDR2 SVGAGI (reference sequence). Trimming at V came to 6 bases and at J to 5 bases, leaving 4 bases not matched to a gene. CDR3: CASSRQGEYGYTF. CDR3 in DNA: TGTGCCAGCAGCAGACAGGGGGAATATGGCTACACCTTC.

This clonotype was picked up a small number of times. V usage is TRBV6-5 and J usage is TRBJ2-7, with a possible D match to TRBD2 (6 bases). This CDR3 contains 15 residues. Per germline, CDR1 MNHEY and CDR2 SVGAGI. V was cut by 0 bases and J by 4 bases, with 13 bases left in between. CDR3 DNA sequence: TGTGCCAGCAGTTACTCGAATAGCGGAGAATACGAGCAGTACTTC. Its translation: CASSYSNSGEYEQYF.

V usage is TRBV19 and J usage is TRBJ2-2; 7 bases match TRBD1. CDR3 size: 16 residues. Trimming at V came to 9 bases and at J to 5 bases, leaving 15 bases not matched to a gene. Germline CDR1 and CDR2: LNHDA and SQIVND (reference sequence). The DNA for the CDR3 is TGTGCCAGCCACTTGACAGGGAACGGCGGGACCGGGGAGCTGTTTTTT. Amino acid sequence: CASHLTGNGGTGELFF. Together with reference TRBV19 and TRBJ2-2, the CDR3 gives the full variable domain: DGGITQSPKYLFRKEGQNVTLSCEQNLNHDAMYWYRQDPGQGLRLIYYSQIVNDFQKGDIAEGYSVSREKKESFPLTVTSAQKNPTAFYLCASHLTGNGGTGELFFGEGSRLTVL.

The table lists this clonotype with many counts. Written as DNA, the CDR3 is TGTGCCAGCAGCCTCGCGTTGGCCAGGGAGGCTTTCTTT. It codes for CASSLALAREAFF. V gene TRBV3-1 combines with J gene TRBJ1-1; possibly TRBD1 for D (5 bases). Trimming pared 4 bases from V and 11 bases from J, leaving 17 bases between. Looked up from germline, CDR1 is LGHDT and CDR2 is YNNKEL (reference sequence). This CDR3 spans 13 amino acids.

The table lists this clonotype with a few counts. The chain has TRBV12-2 and TRBJ2-3; TRBD1, as called in the table, went unchecked against the DNA. TRBV12-2 constitutes a pseudogene. CDR3 size: 18 residues. In DNA form, the CDR3 reads TGTGCAAGTCGCTTAGATAATCTGGCCCGGGACGACACAGATACGCAGTATTTT. Translated: CASRLDNLARDDTDTQYF.

This clonotype was counted at least ten times. This chain links TRBV7-2 with TRBJ2-2; D may be TRBD2 (5 bases). Trimming took 5 bases from V and 3 from J, leaving 16 bases between them. The length of the CDR3 is 16 residues. Per the germline V gene, CDR1 is SGHTA and CDR2 is FQGNSA. The chain's CDR3 is CASSREGSTYTGELFF. Here the CDR3 DNA reads TGTGCCAGCAGCCGGGAAGGCAGTACCTACACCGGGGAGCTGTTTTTT. The variable domain in full, with the rest retrieved from reference TRBV7-2 and TRBJ2-2, is GAGVSQSPSNKVTEKGKDVELRCDPISGHTALYWYRQSLGQGLEFLIYFQGNSAPDKSGLPSDRFSAERTGGSVSTLTIQRTQQEDSAVYLCASSREGSTYTGELFFGEGSRLTVL.

This clonotype was recorded a few times. The V call is TRBV2, the J call TRBJ1-4; TRBD1 might be the D (6 bases). V shed 7 bases and J shed 10 bases, with 19 bases lying between them. Germline CDR1 reads SNHLY; CDR2 reads FYNNEI. The CDR3 has 14 residues. The CDR3 is CASIRGGEVGKLFF. CDR3 sequence (DNA): TGTGCCAGCATCCGCGGGGGCGAAGTTGGAAAACTGTTTTTT.

V usage is TRBV13 and J usage is TRBJ1-6; a weak D match, TRBD1 (6 bases). CDR3 size: 15 residues. V was clipped by 4 bases and J by 7 bases, with 14 bases between them. The germline V gene encodes CDR1 PRHDT and CDR2 FYEKMQ (reference sequence). The CDR3 here is CASSSRGARNSPLHF. In DNA, the CDR3 is TGTGCCAGCAGCTCCCGGGGGGCTAGAAATTCACCCCTCCACTTT.

This clonotype has only a few counts. The J gene is TRBJ2-1, the V gene TRBV2; D is unclear. The V end was cut by 7 bases, the J end by 8 bases, with 12 bases between. The CDR3 runs to 12 residues. The V gene's germline CDR1 is SNHLY and CDR2 FYNNEI. CDR3 sequence: CASTWSVDEQFF. In nucleotides, the CDR3 is TGTGCCAGCACTTGGAGCGTGGATGAGCAGTTCTTC.

The rearrangement joins TRBV5-1 to TRBJ1-3; unclear D gene. CDR1 SGHRS and CDR2 YFSETQ come from the germline V gene. Between the trimmed V and J ends, which lost 4 bases and 2 bases, there was a span of 13 bases. The CDR3 runs 15 residues. CDR3 amino acids: CASSNVTSAGNTIYF. In nucleotides, the CDR3 is TGCGCCAGCAGCAATGTCACGAGCGCTGGAAACACCATATATTTT. Full variable domain (remainder filled in from reference TRBV5-1 and TRBJ1-3): KAGVTQTPRYLIKTRGQQVTLSCSPISGHRSVSWYQQTPGQGLQFLFEYFSETQRNKGNFPGRFSGRQFSNSRSEMNVSTLELGDSALYLCASSNVTSAGNTIYFGEGSWLTVV.

The genes are TRBV29-1 and TRBJ1-1; 7 bases fit TRBD1. V dropped 7 bases and J dropped 1; count of bases not matched to a gene: 9. This CDR3 has 14 residues. Germline V gene data show CDR1 as SQVTM and CDR2 as ANQGSEA. The CDR3 loop is CSARGGGTNTEAFF. For the CDR3, the DNA is TGCAGCGCCCGAGGAGGGGGCACGAACACTGAAGCTTTCTTT.

The rearrangement links TRBV6-5 to TRBJ2-5; no definite D call. This CDR3 spans 13 amino acids. Germline values: CDR1 MNHEY, CDR2 SVGAGI. V shed 0 bases and J shed 2 bases, with 4 bases lying between them. The CDR3 region has the DNA TGTGCCAGCAGTTACTCAATACAAGAGACCCAGTACTTC. Translation gives CASSYSIQETQYF.

This clonotype was observed many times. The V call is TRBV12-3 or TRBV12-4, the J call TRBJ2-7; D gene uncertain. Trimming stripped 6 bases from V and 4 bases from J, with 13 bases between. The CDR3 loop spans 13 amino acids. CDR3 nucleotide sequence: TGTGCCAGCAGCACAATCCCAGGATACGAGCAGTACTTC. Amino acids: CASSTIPGYEQYF.

In its sample, this clonotype was seen a few times. The rearrangement uses TRBV5-6 and TRBJ2-3; D gene ambiguous. This CDR3 comprises 13 residues. Trimming cost V 2 bases and J 3 bases, with 7 bases left between them. Germline loops: CDR1 SGHDT, CDR2 YYEEEE. CDR3 amino acids: CASSFLQTDTQYF. The CDR3 DNA is TGTGCCAGCAGCTTTTTGCAGACAGATACGCAGTATTTT.

This clonotype occurred a few times. This chain links TRBV5-3 with TRBJ1-2; D unclear. TRBV5-3 is an open reading frame, and its role is uncertain. V dropped 9 bases and J dropped 4 bases, with 10 bases sitting between them. The CDR3 has 11 amino acids. CDR3 loop: CAIRRSYGYTF. In DNA form, the CDR3 reads TGTGCCATCCGGAGATCCTATGGCTACACCTTC.

V usage is TRBV9 and J usage is TRBJ1-2; TRBD1 might be the D (6 bases). This CDR3 contains 16 residues. In germline, CDR1 is SGDLS, CDR2 YYNGEE. V was clipped by 4 bases and J by 2 bases, with 18 bases between them. CDR3: CASSPSGGRGNYGYTF. CDR3 bases: TGTGCCAGCAGCCCCTCTGGGGGGCGAGGCAACTATGGCTACACCTTC.

This chain links TRBV21-1 with TRBJ2-1. TRBV21-1 counts as a pseudogene. CDR3 length: 10 residues. The CDR3 DNA sequence: TGTGCCAGCAGCAAAAGTGTGCAGTTCTTC. As protein: CASSKSVQFF.

The gene calls are TRBV3-1 and TRBJ2-2, with TRBD2 identical over 11 bases. V gave up 3 bases and J gave up 0 bases; unmatched junction bases: 6. Germline V gene lookup returns CDR1 LGHDT and CDR2 YNNKEL (reference sequence). The CDR3 has 18 amino acids. In DNA form, the CDR3 reads TGTGCCAGCAGCCAGGGACTAGCGGAGTCGACGAACACCGGGGAGCTGTTTTTT. Residues: CASSQGLAESTNTGELFF.

This clonotype occurred a few times. V and J are TRBV7-8 and TRBJ2-3; 11 bases agree with TRBD2. The CDR3 covers 15 residues. CDR1 SGHVS and CDR2 FQNEAQ come from the germline V gene. The junction had 2 bases not matched to a gene; V was cut back by 3 bases and J by 3 bases. The CDR3 DNA follows: TGTGCCAGCAGCTTCCGACTAGCGGGGACAGATACGCAGTATTTT. Its translation: CASSFRLAGTDTQYF.